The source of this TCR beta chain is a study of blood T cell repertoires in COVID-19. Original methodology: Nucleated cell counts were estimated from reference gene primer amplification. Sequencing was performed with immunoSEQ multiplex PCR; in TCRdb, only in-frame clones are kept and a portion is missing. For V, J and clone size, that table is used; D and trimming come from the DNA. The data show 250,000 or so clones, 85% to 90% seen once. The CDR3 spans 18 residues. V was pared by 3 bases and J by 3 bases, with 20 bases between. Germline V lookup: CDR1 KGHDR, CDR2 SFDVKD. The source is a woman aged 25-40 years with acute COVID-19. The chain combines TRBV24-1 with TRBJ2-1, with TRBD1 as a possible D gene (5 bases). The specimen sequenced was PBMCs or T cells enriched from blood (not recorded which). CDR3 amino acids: CATSDPTPRQSVYNEQFF. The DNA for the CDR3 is TGTGCCACCAGTGATCCAACACCCCGACAGTCAGTCTACAATGAGCAGTTCTTC.